These T cell receptor beta chains were read from a single sample in a study of T cell changes during pregnancy in multiple sclerosis. The method was immunoSEQ multiplex PCR; TCRdb's version includes in-frame clones alone and lacks a portion of them. The sample has 40,000 to 45,000 clones, 88% seen once. The input for sequencing was CD8+ T cells from peripheral blood mononuclear cells, taken after pregnancy. Receptors were obtained from a female donor in good health, enrolled as a control in a pregnancy study. CDR3s include the opening cysteine and the closing phenylalanine or tryptophan. Each record gives: V gene, clone size, J gene, D gene, CDR3 DNA, CDR3 protein. A D gene is named only where the DNA matches it firmly. Clone sizes are given selectively: once, few, many, or a class where the clone is expanded.

>TRBV7-9|once|TRBJ1-1|-
TGTGCCAGCGGACCCAGGGTGGGCACTGAAGCTTTCTTT
CASGPRVGTEAFF
>TRBV4-1|-|TRBJ2-7|-
TGCGCCAGCAGGGTAGGACAGCATTCCTACGAGCAGTACTTC
CASRVGQHSYEQYF
>TRBV27|-|TRBJ2-1|-
TGTGCCAGCAGCCTATTTACAGGGCATGAGCAGTTCTTC
CASSLFTGHEQFF
>TRBV7-3|once|TRBJ2-5|TRBD2
TGTGCCAGCAGCTCGGGGGGGGGTCTTAAGGAGACCCAGTACTTC
CASSSGGGLKETQYF
>TRBV4-1|-|TRBJ2-7|TRBD1
TGCGCCAGCAGCCAAGTAGCGACAGGGGCCTACGAGCAGTACTTC
CASSQVATGAYEQYF
>TRBV4-2|-|TRBJ1-6|-
TGTGCCAGCAGCCAAGAAACAGGGACGGGCTCACCCCTCCACTTT
CASSQETGTGSPLHF
>TRBV4-3|-|TRBJ2-1|TRBD2
TGCGTCAGCAGCCAAGATCACAGCGGGGGGTACAATGAGCAGTTCTTC
CVSSQDHSGGYNEQFF
>TRBV9|-|TRBJ1-2|-
TGTGCCACATACGGGGGACCCAACGGAGGCTACACCTTC
CATYGGPNGGYTF
>TRBV6-6|-|TRBJ1-3|-
TGTGCCAGCGGAAAGACAGGAATGGGGGGAAACACCATATATTTT
CASGKTGMGGNTIYF
>TRBV19|-|TRBJ1-2|-
TGTGCCAGTAGTTCACAACCTCCAGGCTACACCTTC
CASSSQPPGYTF
>TRBV7-2|-|TRBJ2-5|-
TGTGCCAGCAGCTTAGGGCGGGCCAACCAAGAGACCCAGTACTTC
CASSLGRANQETQYF
>TRBV6-6|-|TRBJ2-6|-
TGTGCCAGCAGTTCGCTAGGGGTGGCTGGGGCCAACGTCCTGACTTTC
CASSSLGVAGANVLTF
>TRBV19|-|TRBJ2-5|-
TGTGCCAGTAGTATGTTCGGGTCGGCGGAGACCCAGTACTTC
CASSMFGSAETQYF
>TRBV4-3|once|TRBJ2-1|-
TGCGCCAGCAGCCAAGGCGGGGATCTTCCCTACAATGAGCAGTTCTTC
CASSQGGDLPYNEQFF
>TRBV4-3|-|TRBJ2-1|TRBD2
TGCGCCAGCAGCCAGTCAGGCGCGGGGGGTGAGCAGTTCTTC
CASSQSGAGGEQFF
>TRBV4-3|-|TRBJ1-4|TRBD1
TGCGCCAGCAGCCAAGATAGGTGGCAGGGGGTAAAACTGTTTTTT
CASSQDRWQGVKLFF
>TRBV7-3|-|TRBJ2-7|-
TGTGCCAGCAGCTTATACGGGGGAACCTCCTACGAGCAGTACTTC
CASSLYGGTSYEQYF
>TRBV4-2|-|TRBJ2-4|TRBD2
TGTGCCAGCAGCCAAGATAGCGGGGTCGGGAACATTCAGTACTTC
CASSQDSGVGNIQYF
>TRBV9|-|TRBJ1-5|TRBD1
TGTGCCAGCTCGACAGGGGACGGCAATCAGCCCCAGCATTTT
CASSTGDGNQPQHF
>TRBV19|-|TRBJ1-5|TRBD1
TGTGCCAGTAGTGAACTCCTTGATGGGACAGGCAATCAGCCCCAGCATTTT
CASSELLDGTGNQPQHF
>TRBV30|-|TRBJ2-1|-
TGTGCCTGGAGTTGGGGAGCGGATGAGCAGTTCTTC
CAWSWGADEQFF
>TRBV12-5|-|TRBJ2-7|-
TGTGCTAGTGGCTTGGACTGGCGGCCCTACGAGCAGTACTTC
CASGLDWRPYEQYF
>TRBV6-4|-|TRBJ2-2|TRBD1
TGTGCCAGCAGTCCCGGGACAGGGGGAACCGGGGAGCTGTTTTTT
CASSPGTGGTGELFF
>TRBV27|-|TRBJ2-2|-
TGTGCCAGCACGCCCGCCCCGGAGTCCCGGGAGCTGTTTTTT
CASTPAPESRELFF
>TRBV25-1|once|TRBJ1-4|TRBD1
TGTGCCAGCAGGGGGGGGAGCCGGGGACAGGGTGAGGAAAAACTGTTTTTT
CASRGGSRGQGEEKLFF
>TRBV9|-|TRBJ2-3|-
TGTGCCAGCAGCGTAGGCGACCAGGGCCCAGATACGCAGTATTTT
CASSVGDQGPDTQYF
>TRBV19|-|TRBJ1-2|-
TGTGCCAGTAGTATCATCGAGACAGTGAACTATGGCTACACCTTC
CASSIIETVNYGYTF
>TRBV9|-|TRBJ1-1|-
TGTGCCAGCAGCGTAGCACCCCTCGGCCAGATGGGGAGAACTGAAGCTTTCTTT
CASSVAPLGQMGRTEAFF
>TRBV13|-|TRBJ2-5|TRBD2
TGTGCCAGCAGCTTAAGCGGGGGGGCGATGGAGACCCAGTACTTC
CASSLSGGAMETQYF
>TRBV7-9|-|TRBJ2-7|-
TGTGCCAGCAGCTTTAGCGGCTACGAGCAGTACTTC
CASSFSGYEQYF
>TRBV15|-|TRBJ2-2|TRBD1
TGTGCCACCAGCTTCGACAGGGGACACACCGGGGAGCTGTTTTTT
CATSFDRGHTGELFF
>TRBV5-5|-|TRBJ1-1|TRBD1
TGTGCCAGCAGTTCTGACAGGGGCGCTTTCTTT
CASSSDRGAFF
>TRBV6-5|-|TRBJ1-2|-
TGTGCCAGCAGTTACTCGCCAGACATGTATGGCTACACCTTC
CASSYSPDMYGYTF
>TRBV19|-|TRBJ1-5|TRBD1
TGTGCCAGTAGTATAGCGCAGGGGGTGAAGCCCCAGCATTTT
CASSIAQGVKPQHF
>TRBV7-9|once|TRBJ1-1|TRBD1
TGTGCCAGCAGCTTAGGACAGGGAATGAACACTGAAGCTTTCTTT
CASSLGQGMNTEAFF
>TRBV5-6|-|TRBJ2-7|-
TGTGCCAGCAGCTTGGAGCTAGCGTACTACGAGCAGTACTTC
CASSLELAYYEQYF
>TRBV7-8|-|TRBJ2-1|TRBD2
TGTGCCAGCAGCAGATCGACTAGCGGAATGAATGAGCAGTTCTTC
CASSRSTSGMNEQFF
>TRBV7-9|once|TRBJ1-3|-
TGTGCCAGCAGCTTTTCCAGGGCTCCTGGAAACACCATATATTTT
CASSFSRAPGNTIYF
>TRBV7-9|few|TRBJ1-1|-
TGTGCCAGCAGTCCGGACAGTTCCACTGAAGCTTTCTTT
CASSPDSSTEAFF
>TRBV27|-|TRBJ1-2|TRBD1
TGTGCCAGCAGTCTCTCCGGGACAGGGATCTATGGCTACACCTTC
CASSLSGTGIYGYTF
>TRBV30|-|TRBJ1-5|-
TGTGCCTGGTCCGGGAGTGGCAATCAGCCCCAGCATTTT
CAWSGSGNQPQHF
>TRBV5-1|-|TRBJ2-3|TRBD2
TGCGCCAGCAGCCCGAGGACTAGCGGGGGTAGAGATACGCAGTATTTT
CASSPRTSGGRDTQYF
>TRBV6-1|-|TRBJ2-5|TRBD1
TGTGCCAGCAGTGAAGGGGACAGTCAAGAGACCCAGTACTTC
CASSEGDSQETQYF
>TRBV5-4|-|TRBJ1-2|TRBD1
TGTGCCAGCAGCTTGGACAGGGGGCTATATGGCTACACCTTC
CASSLDRGLYGYTF
>TRBV9|-|TRBJ2-3|-
TGTGCCAGCAGCGTATCGGGACTTGGCACAGATACGCAGTATTTT
CASSVSGLGTDTQYF
>TRBV7-2|-|TRBJ2-2|TRBD2
TGTGCCAGCAGCTTACTCAGCGGGGGGGCCGGGGAGCTGTTTTTT
CASSLLSGGAGELFF
>TRBV10-3|-|TRBJ1-2|-
TGTGCCATCAGGCCGGGGGGGGACTATGGCTACACCTTC
CAIRPGGDYGYTF
>TRBV11-2|-|TRBJ2-5|TRBD1
TGTGCCAGCAGCCCGCGGACAGGGGCGCTGTTGCAGACCCAGTACTTC
CASSPRTGALLQTQYF
>TRBV7-3|-|TRBJ2-5|TRBD1
TGTGCCAGCAGCTTAACCGGGACAGGGGAGACCCAGTACTTC
CASSLTGTGETQYF
>TRBV7-2|-|TRBJ2-7|TRBD1
TGTGCCAGCAGCTTCTCCGGACAGGGAAGCGAGCAGTACTTC
CASSFSGQGSEQYF
>TRBV5-6|-|TRBJ2-7|TRBD1
TGTGCCAGCAATCGACAGGGGGCCTCCTACGAGCAGTACTTC
CASNRQGASYEQYF
>TRBV19|-|TRBJ2-1|-
TGTGCCAGTAGTATAGTCGGACAGTTGGCCGACAATGAGCAGTTCTTC
CASSIVGQLADNEQFF
>TRBV7-9|-|TRBJ1-1|-
TGTGCCAGCAGCTTACCACCTGCCCTTAACCGAGTCACTGAAGCTTTCTTT
CASSLPPALNRVTEAFF
>TRBV6-6|-|TRBJ2-5|-
TGTGCCAGCAGTTACCCCCTCTTTGGACGGGGAGAGACCCAGTACTTC
CASSYPLFGRGETQYF